Listed here are 9 T cell receptor beta chains from one sample, sequenced in a study of OX40 agonist ivuxolimab in advanced cancers. Sequencing was performed with immunoSEQ multiplex PCR; in TCRdb, only in-frame clones are kept and a portion is missing. The profile shows 55,000 to 65,000 clones, roughly 85% of them singletons. This material consisted of CD4+ or CD8+ T cells sorted from blood, taken in a trial of the OX40 agonist ivuxolimab. All receptors derive from an adult with an advanced solid tumor such as melanoma, head and neck, liver or kidney cancer.

For the CDR3, the DNA is TGTGCCAGCAGGGGTAGGGGACAGGGGTTCCTCGGGGAGCTGTTTTTT. Residues: CASRGRGQGFLGELFF. V usage is TRBV2 and J usage is TRBJ2-2, with TRBD1 identical over 10 bases. V lost 6 bases to trimming and J lost 7 bases; unmatched junction nucleotides: 11. Germline CDR1 SNHLY, CDR2 FYNNEI. This CDR3 comprises 16 residues.

The chain uses TRBV11-3 and TRBJ2-5; 10 bases match TRBD2. The CDR3 contains 14 residues. V lost 5 bases and J lost 4; bases outside the gene matches: 4. Germline V CDR1 and CDR2: SGHNT, YENEEA. The CDR3 bases are TGTGCCAGCAGCCGCAGCGGGGGGGCAGAGACCCAGTACTTC. Translating gives CASSRSGGAETQYF.

The genes are TRBV10-3 and TRBJ1-4; 10 bases are a match to TRBD1. CDR1 and CDR2 (germline): ENHRY, SYGVKD. J was trimmed by 8 bases and V by 3 bases; bases with no gene match: 3. CDR3 length: 14 amino acids. CDR3 protein: CAISDGTGEEKLFF. The CDR3, as DNA: TGTGCCATCAGTGACGGGACAGGGGAAGAAAAACTGTTTTTT.

The chain has TRBV4-2 and TRBJ2-2, with D unresolved. The V end was cut by 0 bases, the J end by 0 bases, with 11 bases between. Germline values: CDR1 LGHNA, CDR2 YNFKEQ. The CDR3 sequence is 17 residues long. The CDR3 coding sequence is TGTGCCAGCAGCCAAGATCGATCCAGGACGAACACCGGGGAGCTGTTTTTT. It translates to CASSQDRSRTNTGELFF.

The chain employs TRBV10-3 and TRBJ2-1; D may match TRBD1 or TRBD2 (6 bases each). The CDR3 runs to 13 residues. Germline V gene sequence: CDR1 ENHRY, CDR2 SYGVKD. V was trimmed by 4 bases and J by 10 bases, leaving 14 bases between them. In DNA form, the CDR3 reads TGTGCCATCAGTGGGGGGGACAAAACCGAGCAGTTCTTC. Residues: CAISGGDKTEQFF.

J is TRBJ2-6 and V is TRBV4-2; 8 positions agree with TRBD2. This CDR3 region has 16 residues. V lost 4 bases to trimming and J lost 4 bases; unmatched junction nucleotides: 6. Germline loops: CDR1 LGHNA, CDR2 YNFKEQ. CDR3 region: CASSPVPSGGANVLTF. In DNA form, the CDR3 reads TGTGCCAGCAGCCCCGTTCCTAGCGGGGGGGCCAACGTCCTGACTTTC.

The chain employs TRBV10-1 and TRBJ2-6; D unresolved. The V and J ends lost 4 bases and 0 bases respectively, with 7 bases between them. CDR3 length: 15 residues. CDR1 is WNHNN, CDR2 SYGVQD, per germline (reference sequence). The chain's CDR3 is CASSADSSGANVLTF. Written as DNA, the CDR3 is TGCGCCAGCAGTGCCGACTCCTCTGGGGCCAACGTCCTGACTTTC.

The chain couples TRBV2 to TRBJ2-2; TRBD1 matches 9 bases. CDR3 length equals 15 residues. Germline-derived CDR1 and CDR2 are SNHLY and FYNNEI. V lost 4 bases and J lost 7; bases outside the gene matches: 7. CDR3 coding DNA: TGTGCCAGCAGTGCAAAACAGGGGGCGCGCGGGGAGCTGTTTTTT. It encodes CASSAKQGARGELFF.

J is TRBJ1-1 and V is TRBV5-1; D unclear. CDR3 length: 15 amino acids. Trimming took off 4 bases at V and 5 bases at J, with 18 bases between the two ends. Germline CDR1 is SGHRS and CDR2 is YFSETQ. The CDR3 is CASSDLSGGRTEAFF. CDR3 nucleotides: TGCGCCAGCAGCGACCTTTCGGGAGGGAGGACTGAAGCTTTCTTT. Supplemented by reference TRBV5-1 and TRBJ1-1, the full variable domain reads KAGVTQTPRYLIKTRGQQVTLSCSPISGHRSVSWYQQTPGQGLQFLFEYFSETQRNKGNFPGRFSGRQFSNSRSEMNVSTLELGDSALYLCASSDLSGGRTEAFFGQGTRLTVV.